This T cell receptor (beta chain) was sequenced in a study of human T cells and chemical hapten exposure. Study observations and caveats: Relative to control repertoires, expanded TCRs gave rise to significantly more large CDR3 similarity clusters.

TCRdb re-derived calls from the RACE reads in MiXCR, one entry per CDR3 protein. Of under 130,000 distinct CDR3 sequences in the sample, less than 45% were seen once. This clonotype was counted between two and nine times. The antigen is undetermined. Time point here: patch test 3, about 24 weeks after DPC sensitization. Treatment in this sample: therapeutic diphenylcyclopropenone sensitization with weekly scalp DPC. The donor pool consisted of alopecia patients aged 18 to 70 years, considered suitable for DPC. Per germline, CDR1 SQVTM and CDR2 ANQGSEA. The trim removed 6 bases at V and 4 bases at J, leaving 8 bases unmatched. This CDR3 is built from 15 residues.

The sequencing used whole blood, collected in connection with sensitization to the hapten diphenylcyclopropenone (DPC). The V gene is TRBV29-1, the J gene TRBJ2-3; 12 nucleotides match TRBD1. This TCR came from a man aged 40-49 years with alopecia areata. Some clones in this sample may be carry-over from other donors' samples. CDR3 amino acids: CSVIRDRGRPDTQYF. CDR3 DNA: TGCAGCGTGATCCGGGACAGGGGGCGCCCAGATACGCAGTATTTT.